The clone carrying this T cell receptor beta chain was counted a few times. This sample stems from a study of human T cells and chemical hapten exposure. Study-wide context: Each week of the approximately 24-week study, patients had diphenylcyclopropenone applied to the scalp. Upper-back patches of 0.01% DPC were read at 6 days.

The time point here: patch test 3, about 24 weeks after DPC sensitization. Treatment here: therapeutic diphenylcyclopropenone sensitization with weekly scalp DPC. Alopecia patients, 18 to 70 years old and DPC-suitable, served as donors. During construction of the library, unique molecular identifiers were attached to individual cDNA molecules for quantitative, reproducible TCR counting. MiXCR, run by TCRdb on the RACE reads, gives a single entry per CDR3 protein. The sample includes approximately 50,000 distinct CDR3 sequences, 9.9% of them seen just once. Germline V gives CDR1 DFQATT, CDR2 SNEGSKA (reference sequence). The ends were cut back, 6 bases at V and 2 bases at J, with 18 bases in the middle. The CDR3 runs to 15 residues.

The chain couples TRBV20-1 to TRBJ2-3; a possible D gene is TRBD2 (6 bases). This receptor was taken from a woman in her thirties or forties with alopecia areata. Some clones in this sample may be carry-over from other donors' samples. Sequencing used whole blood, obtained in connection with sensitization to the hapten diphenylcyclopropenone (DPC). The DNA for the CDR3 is TGCAGTGCCCCTGGCAACGGGGGAGACACAGATACGCAGTATTTT. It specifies CSAPGNGGDTDTQYF.